Following are 10 T cell receptor beta chains from one sample sequenced in a study of T cell responses to AZD1222 COVID-19 vaccine. The data were produced by immunoSEQ multiplex PCR, yet TCRdb's version contains in-frame clones alone and is incomplete. Of over 100,000 clones listed, roughly 84% are singletons. The input for sequencing was peripheral blood, taken on day 0 of AZD1222 vaccination. The source is an adult in good health.

CDR3: CASSFGTSGRAGEDTQYF. The DNA for the CDR3 is TGTGCCAGCAGCTTTGGGACTAGCGGGAGGGCCGGAGAAGATACGCAGTATTTT. This chain links TRBV11-2 with TRBJ2-3, with 16 bases fitting TRBD2. The CDR3 is 18 amino acids. Germline CDR1 SGHAT, CDR2 FQNNGV. The trim removed 3 bases at V and 5 bases at J, leaving 8 bases unmatched.

The chain couples TRBV30 to TRBJ2-3; D unclear. Germline V lookup: CDR1 GTSNPN, CDR2 SVGIG (reference sequence). Trimming took off 2 bases at V and 2 bases at J, with 8 bases between the two ends. The CDR3 sequence is 13 residues long. The CDR3 DNA follows: TGTGCCTGGAGTATTGGGAACACAGATACGCAGTATTTT. Protein sequence: CAWSIGNTDTQYF.

V is TRBV21-1 and J is TRBJ1-1; the table assigns TRBD1, which was not confirmed against the DNA. TRBV21-1 is classified as a pseudogene. The CDR3 covers 16 residues. The CDR3 region has the DNA TGTGCCAGCAGCCCGCGGACAGGGGGGATGAACACTGAAGCTTTCTTT. It yields the protein CASSPRTGGMNTEAFF.

The chain links TRBV9 to TRBJ2-7; D may be TRBD1 (5 bases). This CDR3 is built from 14 residues. V was pared by 0 bases and J by 0 bases, with 7 bases between. In germline, CDR1 is SGDLS, CDR2 YYNGEE. The CDR3 DNA is TGTGCCAGCAGCGTAGGGACATTCTCCTACGAGCAGTACTTC. This sequence encodes CASSVGTFSYEQYF.

This chain connects TRBV14 to TRBJ2-5, with D perhaps matching TRBD1 or TRBD2 (6 bases each). The CDR3 has 14 amino acids. The V and J ends lost 3 bases and 7 bases respectively, with 15 bases between them. Per the germline V gene, CDR1 is SGHDN and CDR2 is FVKESK. CDR3 coding DNA: TGTGCCAGCAGCCAGAACCGGGGGCCGGGGACCCAGTACTTC. Its translation is CASSQNRGPGTQYF. Using reference TRBV14 and TRBJ2-5 for the parts outside the CDR3, the full variable domain is EAGVTQFPSHSVIEKGQTVTLRCDPISGHDNLYWYRRVMGKEIKFLLHFVKESKQDESGMPNNRFLAERTGGTYSTLKVQPAELEDSGVYFCASSQNRGPGTQYFGPGTRLLVL.

This rearrangement joins TRBV6-2 or TRBV6-3 to TRBJ2-7; TRBD2 is a possible D gene (6 bases). Germline CDR1 and CDR2: MNHEY and SVGEGT. Trimming removed 3 bases from V and 6 bases from J, with 18 bases in between. This CDR3 is built from 15 residues. The CDR3 coding sequence is TGTGCCAGCAGTTATCCGGGGCGGGGTAGACGCGAGCAGTACTTC. This translates into CASSYPGRGRREQYF.

The gene calls are TRBV11-2 and TRBJ1-1; unclear D gene. Between the trimmed V and J ends, which lost 6 bases and 5 bases, there was a span of 7 bases. CDR3 length: 11 residues. Germline assignment: CDR1 SGHAT and CDR2 FQNNGV. CDR3 bases: TGTGCCAGCAGATGGGTAACTGAAGCTTTCTTT. This gives the protein CASRWVTEAFF.

This clone was counted a few times. This chain connects TRBV4-1 to TRBJ2-2, with 11 bases fitting TRBD2. After removal of 4 bases from V and 1 base from J, the junction contained 2 bases not matched to a gene. This CDR3 contains 16 residues. Germline loops: CDR1 MGHRA, CDR2 YSYEKL. The CDR3 is CASSPTSGRNTGELFF. The DNA for the CDR3 is TGCGCCAGCAGCCCTACTAGCGGGAGGAACACCGGGGAGCTGTTTTTT.

The genes are TRBV20-1 and TRBJ2-5; D is possibly TRBD2 (5 bases). Per germline, CDR1 DFQATT and CDR2 SNEGSKA (reference sequence). V dropped 3 bases and J dropped 3 bases, with 11 bases sitting between them. This CDR3 is built from 13 residues. Here the CDR3 reads CSASKSGKETQYF. The CDR3, as DNA: TGCAGTGCTAGTAAATCGGGGAAAGAGACCCAGTACTTC.

The chain uses TRBV1 and TRBJ2-7; the table's D call TRBD2 went unverified against the DNA. TRBV1 is a listed pseudogene. This CDR3 region has 16 residues. In nucleotides, the CDR3 is TGCACCAGCAGCCAAGCATCCTCCTCGAGCCTTTACGAGCAGTACGTC. The encoded protein is CTSSQASSSSLYEQYV.